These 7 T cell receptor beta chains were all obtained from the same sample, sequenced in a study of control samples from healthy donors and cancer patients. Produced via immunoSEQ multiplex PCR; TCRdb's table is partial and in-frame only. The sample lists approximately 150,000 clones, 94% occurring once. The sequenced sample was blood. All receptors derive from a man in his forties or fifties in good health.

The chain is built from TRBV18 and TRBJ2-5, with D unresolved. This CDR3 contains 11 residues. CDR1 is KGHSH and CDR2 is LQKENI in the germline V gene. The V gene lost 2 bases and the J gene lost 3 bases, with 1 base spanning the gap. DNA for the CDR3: TGTGCCAGCTCACCAAAAGAGACCCAGTACTTC. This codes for CASSPKETQYF. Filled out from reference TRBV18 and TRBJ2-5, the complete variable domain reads NAGVMQNPRHLVRRRGQEARLRCSPMKGHSHVYWYRQLPEEGLKFMVYLQKENIIDESGMPKERFSAEFPKEGPSILRIQQVVRGDSAAYFCASSPKETQYFGPGTRLLVL.

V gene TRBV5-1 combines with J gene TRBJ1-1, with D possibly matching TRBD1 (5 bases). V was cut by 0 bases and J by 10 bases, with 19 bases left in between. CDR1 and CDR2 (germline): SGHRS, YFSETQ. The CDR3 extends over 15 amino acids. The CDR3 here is CASSLARGAARAAFF. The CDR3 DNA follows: TGCGCCAGCAGCTTGGCCAGAGGGGCGGCAAGAGCAGCTTTCTTT.

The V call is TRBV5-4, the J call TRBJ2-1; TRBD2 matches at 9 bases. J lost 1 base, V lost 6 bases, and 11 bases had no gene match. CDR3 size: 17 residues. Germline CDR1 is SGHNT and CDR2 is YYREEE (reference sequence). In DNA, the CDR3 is TGTGCCAGCAACCGAGCGGAGAGCGGGGGGTCCTACAATGAGCAGTTCTTC. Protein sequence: CASNRAESGGSYNEQFF.

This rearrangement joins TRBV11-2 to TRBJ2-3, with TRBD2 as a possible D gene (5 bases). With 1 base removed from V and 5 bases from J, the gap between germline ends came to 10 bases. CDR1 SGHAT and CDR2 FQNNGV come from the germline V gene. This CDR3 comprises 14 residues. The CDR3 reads CASSLAGWRDTQYF. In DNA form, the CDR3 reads TGTGCCAGCAGCTTAGCGGGATGGAGAGATACGCAGTATTTT.

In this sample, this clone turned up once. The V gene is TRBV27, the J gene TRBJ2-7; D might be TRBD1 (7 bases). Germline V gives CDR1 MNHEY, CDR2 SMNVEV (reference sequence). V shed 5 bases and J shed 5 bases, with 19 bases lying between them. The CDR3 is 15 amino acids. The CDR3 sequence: CASSPRGTVNDEQYF. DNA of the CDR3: TGTGCCAGCAGTCCCCGGGGGACAGTCAATGACGAGCAGTACTTC.

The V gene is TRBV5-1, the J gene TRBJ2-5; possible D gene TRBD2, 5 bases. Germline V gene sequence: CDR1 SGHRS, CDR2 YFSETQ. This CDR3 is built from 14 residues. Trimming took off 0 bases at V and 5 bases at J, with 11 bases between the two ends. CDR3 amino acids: CASSLGGLGETQYF. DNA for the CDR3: TGCGCCAGCAGCTTGGGTGGACTGGGCGAGACCCAGTACTTC.

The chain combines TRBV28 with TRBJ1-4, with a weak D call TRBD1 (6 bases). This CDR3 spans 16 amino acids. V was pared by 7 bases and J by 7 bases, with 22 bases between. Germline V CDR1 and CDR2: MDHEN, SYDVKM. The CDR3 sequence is CASTSKQGLRREKLFF. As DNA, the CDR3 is TGTGCCAGCACCTCAAAACAGGGACTACGGCGTGAAAAACTGTTTTTT.